This TCR beta chain came from a study of shared clonotypes between healthy human individuals. Germline CDR1 reads MDHEN; CDR2 reads SYDVKM. The CDR3 length is 15 residues. V dropped 5 bases and J dropped 3 bases, with 14 bases sitting between them. Method: immunoSEQ multiplex PCR; TCRdb's copy keeps in-frame clones and lacks some. The sample holds about 2.4 million clones; approximately 94% are singletons and the top ten take 0.36%. The V gene is TRBV28, the J gene TRBJ2-1; D is possibly TRBD1 or TRBD2 (5 bases each). Sequences were obtained from naive CD4+ T cells from PBMCs. Subset of the sample: CD45RA+ positively selected. The TCR was taken from a man between 18 and 35 years old in good health. Some clones in this sample may be carry-over from other donors' samples. The DNA of the CDR3 is TGTGCCAGCAGTGCCGGGGACCCAAACTACAATGAGCAGTTCTTC. Protein product: CASSAGDPNYNEQFF. The variable domain in full, with the rest retrieved from reference TRBV28 and TRBJ2-1, is DVKVTQSSRYLVKRTGEKVFLECVQDMDHENMFWYRQDPGLGLRLIYFSYDVKMKEKGDIPEGYSVSREKKERFSLILESASTNQTSMYLCASSAGDPNYNEQFFGPGTRLTVL.